The TCR beta chain under discussion was sequenced for a study of CD8 T cells in Susac syndrome (dated by TCRdb to 2018 to 2020). Background on the whole study: Whether CD8+ T cell activation and differentiation in Susac syndrome was antigen driven was tested using repertoire sequencing.

The paper's findings and limits, for the study overall: The study acknowledged that relatively few individuals were included in the TCR sequencing and HLA analysis.

RNA was extracted using the RNeasy kit, and about 0.45 to 1 ug of the RNA was reverse transcribed with random hexamers. The immunoSEQ multiplex PCR assay, which covers 54 Vbeta and 13 Jbeta segments, was used to amplify TCR beta CDR3 regions. PCR amplification bias was corrected using a synthetic template baseline for primer optimization and computational correction. Regarding the original processing steps: Only productive sequences were kept, with reads annotated to V, D and J genes according to IMGT and analyzed in immunoSEQ Analyzer. Clonality was calculated as one minus the Shannon entropy normalized by log2 of the number of productive unique sequences. For each patient and control, public and private clones were evaluated among the 100 most prevalent clones. Clones were defined as Susac-specific when absent from the healthy and MS cohorts, from over 950 published viral clones and from other ImmuneACCESS disease sequences. TCRdb passed the public sequencing reads through fastp at Q25 and MiXCR, retaining productive beta sequences. Rows with one shared CDR3 protein collapse into an entry with the most common genes and DNA. TCRdb, not the authors, supplied the V and J calls. In this sample the table shows some 99,000 distinct CDR3 sequences, less than 97% of which occur a single time. The ten largest clonotypes hold about 0.1% of the sample.

From a lookup of the germline V gene, CDR1 and CDR2 are MDHEN and SYDVKM. At the junction V is shortened by 5 bases and J by 0 bases, with 7 bases in between. The CDR3 runs 13 amino acids, cysteine and phenylalanine included. Only the CDR3 DNA stays, 39 bases, in frame from base 1. Peripheral blood CD8+ and CD4+ T cells from healthy donors, Susac syndrome patients and multiple sclerosis patients were profiled by high-throughput TCR beta sequencing. Healthy donors were included as age- and sex-matched controls. Bulk CD8+ and CD4+ T cells were purified magnetically by negative isolation, whereas CD8+ TEMRA cells were enriched by FACS. Blood was drawn into EDTA tubes, processed within 24 hours, and PBMCs were isolated by density gradient centrifugation. PBMCs intended for TCR sequencing were cryopreserved in liquid nitrogen and thawed later in a water bath at 37 degrees C. Purity of sorted or isolated CD4+, CD8+ and CD8+ TEMRA cells was at least 90%.

In the case of this clonotype: Its specific antigen is unknown. Per-base quality was not reported, and no clone a single base away is much larger than it.

The sequence links TRBV28 to TRBJ1-2; the D gene assignment is ambiguous. This sequence was found in a human donor in good health. The sequencing input was CD4+ T cells from PBMCs. The nucleotide sequence reads TGTGCCAGCAGTCCAACGACTAACTATGGCTACACCTTC. This is translated as CASSPTTNYGYTF.